Listed below are T cell receptor beta chains from one sample, sequenced in a study of CD8 T cells in ankylosing spondylitis. Via MiXCR, TCRdb re-called the 5' RACE reads, giving one row per CDR3 protein. The sample yields around 130,000 distinct CDR3 sequences, about 15% seen once. Specimen: blood, either unsorted or a sorted T cell fraction (not recorded which). These receptors all stem from a male donor with ankylosing spondylitis. Each CDR3 is given with its conserved first and last residue. Fields, in order: clone size, V gene, D gene, J gene, CDR3 DNA, CDR3 protein. The D gene is left open where the match is weak. Clone sizes are given selectively: once, few, many, or a class where the clone is expanded.

clone size: -
V gene: TRBV12-3/TRBV12-4
D gene: -
J gene: TRBJ2-5
CDR3 DNA: TGTGCCAGCAGTTTAAGAGTTGCGGAGACCCAGTACTTC
CDR3 protein: CASSLRVAETQYF

clone size: -
V gene: TRBV27
D gene: TRBD1
J gene: TRBJ2-5
CDR3 DNA: TGTGCCAGCAGTTACAGGGGCCAAGAGACCCAGTACTTC
CDR3 protein: CASSYRGQETQYF

clone size: many
V gene: TRBV29-1
D gene: TRBD1
J gene: TRBJ1-1
CDR3 DNA: TGCAGCGGGACAGGGGGTGCGGGCCTCATGAACACTGAAGCTTTCTTT
CDR3 protein: CSGTGGAGLMNTEAFF

clone size: -
V gene: TRBV27
D gene: -
J gene: TRBJ2-5
CDR3 DNA: TGTGCCAGCAGTTCCCCTCAGGAGACCCAGTACTTC
CDR3 protein: CASSSPQETQYF

clone size: few
V gene: TRBV6-2/TRBV6-3
D gene: -
J gene: TRBJ2-1
CDR3 DNA: TGTGCCAGCAGTTACTGGGATTCGGGACCCGGGACGAGCTCCTACAATGAGCAGTTCTTC
CDR3 protein: CASSYWDSGPGTSSYNEQFF

clone size: once
V gene: TRBV4-2
D gene: TRBD2
J gene: TRBJ2-1
CDR3 DNA: TGTGCCAGCAGCCAAGGGATAGGGACTAGCGGGAGGCCCGCCGAGCAGTTCTTC
CDR3 protein: CASSQGIGTSGRPAEQFF

clone size: many
V gene: TRBV9
D gene: TRBD1
J gene: TRBJ1-1
CDR3 DNA: TGTGCCAGCAGCCCTTGGGACAGGGGGAACACTGAAGCTTTCTTT
CDR3 protein: CASSPWDRGNTEAFF

clone size: -
V gene: TRBV2
D gene: -
J gene: TRBJ2-5
CDR3 DNA: TGTGCCAGCAGTGAAGCGCTAGCTAGCGAGGAGACCCAGTACTTC
CDR3 protein: CASSEALASEETQYF

clone size: many
V gene: TRBV12-3/TRBV12-4
D gene: TRBD2
J gene: TRBJ2-7
CDR3 DNA: TGTGCCAGCAGTCCTAGCGGGCCCTCCTACGAGCAGTACTTC
CDR3 protein: CASSPSGPSYEQYF

clone size: -
V gene: TRBV25-1
D gene: TRBD2
J gene: TRBJ2-3
CDR3 DNA: TGTGCCAGCAGTGAGATAACTAGCGGATACACAGATACGCAGTATTTT
CDR3 protein: CASSEITSGYTDTQYF

clone size: -
V gene: TRBV7-2
D gene: -
J gene: TRBJ2-5
CDR3 DNA: TGTGCCAGCAGGGCCCGCGGTCCATTTCAAGAGACCCAGTACTTC
CDR3 protein: CASRARGPFQETQYF

clone size: -
V gene: TRBV10-3
D gene: TRBD1
J gene: TRBJ1-5
CDR3 DNA: TGTGCCATCAGTGATAGGACAGGTGGGAATCAGCCCCAGCATTTT
CDR3 protein: CAISDRTGGNQPQHF

clone size: -
V gene: TRBV28
D gene: TRBD2
J gene: TRBJ2-1
CDR3 DNA: TGTGCCAGCAGTAACGGGGAGGGGTACAATGAGCAGTTCTTC
CDR3 protein: CASSNGEGYNEQFF

clone size: -
V gene: TRBV3-1
D gene: -
J gene: TRBJ2-7
CDR3 DNA: TGTGCCAGCACTTCAACAGGGCTCGGGGCTAGCTCTGGCGAGCAGTACTTC
CDR3 protein: CASTSTGLGASSGEQYF

clone size: few
V gene: TRBV2
D gene: -
J gene: TRBJ1-1
CDR3 DNA: TGTGCCAGCAGTGAATGGCGGGGGAACACTGAAGCTTTCTTT
CDR3 protein: CASSEWRGNTEAFF

clone size: many
V gene: TRBV12-3/TRBV12-4
D gene: TRBD2
J gene: TRBJ2-1
CDR3 DNA: TGTGCCAGCGGTACTAGCGGGCCCAATGAGCAGTTCTTC
CDR3 protein: CASGTSGPNEQFF

clone size: few
V gene: TRBV4-3
D gene: TRBD1
J gene: TRBJ2-3
CDR3 DNA: TGCGCCAGCAGCCAAGATCTACTCGGGACAGGGGGCACAGATACGCAGTATTTT
CDR3 protein: CASSQDLLGTGGTDTQYF

clone size: many
V gene: TRBV5-6
D gene: -
J gene: TRBJ2-1
CDR3 DNA: TGTGCCAGCAGCTTTGGGGACAATGAGCAGTTCTTC
CDR3 protein: CASSFGDNEQFF

clone size: -
V gene: TRBV5-4
D gene: -
J gene: TRBJ2-3
CDR3 DNA: TGTGCCACACGCCTCGAGAGCGGTTCCACAGATACGCAGTATTTT
CDR3 protein: CATRLESGSTDTQYF

clone size: many
V gene: TRBV7-3
D gene: -
J gene: TRBJ2-2
CDR3 DNA: TGTGCCAGCAGCCTATCCGGGGAGCTGTTTTTT
CDR3 protein: CASSLSGELFF

clone size: -
V gene: TRBV24-1
D gene: -
J gene: TRBJ1-5
CDR3 DNA: TGTGCCACCAGTGATGGGAGCCGGGCCTTCAATCAGCCCCAGCATTTT
CDR3 protein: CATSDGSRAFNQPQHF

clone size: -
V gene: TRBV20-1
D gene: TRBD1
J gene: TRBJ2-7
CDR3 DNA: TGCAGTGCTAGAGATTCACAGGGGGGCGAGCAGTACTTC
CDR3 protein: CSARDSQGGEQYF

clone size: few
V gene: TRBV6-2/TRBV6-3
D gene: TRBD2
J gene: TRBJ2-3
CDR3 DNA: TGTGCCAGCGAGAGCGGGACCCGCACAGATACGCAGTATTTT
CDR3 protein: CASESGTRTDTQYF

clone size: -
V gene: TRBV18
D gene: -
J gene: TRBJ2-1
CDR3 DNA: TGTGCCAGCTCCCCCAAAAGAGCACTGAGCTCCTACAATGAGCAGTTCTTC
CDR3 protein: CASSPKRALSSYNEQFF

clone size: few
V gene: TRBV6-2/TRBV6-3
D gene: -
J gene: TRBJ2-1
CDR3 DNA: TGTGCCAGCAGCCTAGGGTCGGTCTACAATGAGCAGTTCTTC
CDR3 protein: CASSLGSVYNEQFF

clone size: few
V gene: TRBV9
D gene: -
J gene: TRBJ2-2
CDR3 DNA: TGTGCCAGCAGCGCTGGAGGGGGCCGGACCGGGGAGCTGTTTTTT
CDR3 protein: CASSAGGGRTGELFF

clone size: -
V gene: TRBV18
D gene: TRBD1
J gene: TRBJ2-1
CDR3 DNA: TGTGCCAGCTCACCGAAGGGGGCTCGGGAGCAGTTCTTC
CDR3 protein: CASSPKGAREQFF

clone size: -
V gene: TRBV6-5
D gene: -
J gene: TRBJ1-6
CDR3 DNA: TGTGCCAGCAGTTACTTGGTTGTGGGGGCACCCCTCCACTTT
CDR3 protein: CASSYLVVGAPLHF

clone size: few
V gene: TRBV6-1
D gene: -
J gene: TRBJ2-1
CDR3 DNA: TGTGCCAGCAGTAATCCGACCGCAGGGGCGTTAGGGAATGAGCAGTTCTTC
CDR3 protein: CASSNPTAGALGNEQFF

clone size: few
V gene: TRBV7-9
D gene: -
J gene: TRBJ2-5
CDR3 DNA: TGTGCCAGCAGCTTAGTACTAGCTGGCGAGACCCAGTACTTC
CDR3 protein: CASSLVLAGETQYF

clone size: many
V gene: TRBV7-8
D gene: TRBD2
J gene: TRBJ2-2
CDR3 DNA: TGTGCCAGCAGCTTAGCAGCGGGGACGAACACCGGGGAGCTGTTTTTT
CDR3 protein: CASSLAAGTNTGELFF

clone size: -
V gene: TRBV21-1
D gene: -
J gene: TRBJ2-5
CDR3 DNA: TGTGCCAGCAGCAAAGGGGGGTACCAAGAGACCCAGTACTTC
CDR3 protein: CASSKGGYQETQYF

clone size: -
V gene: TRBV12-3/TRBV12-4
D gene: -
J gene: TRBJ2-3
CDR3 DNA: TGTGCCAGCGGTTCCACAGATACGCAGTATTTT
CDR3 protein: CASGSTDTQYF

clone size: -
V gene: TRBV7-9
D gene: TRBD2
J gene: TRBJ2-1
CDR3 DNA: TGTGCCAGCAGCTTATCGTCGGGAGGGCCTTCGGATGAGCAGTTCTTC
CDR3 protein: CASSLSSGGPSDEQFF

clone size: few
V gene: TRBV12-3/TRBV12-4
D gene: TRBD1
J gene: TRBJ2-5
CDR3 DNA: TGTGCCAGCAGTCAACGACAGGGCCGCGTGACCCAGTACTTC
CDR3 protein: CASSQRQGRVTQYF

clone size: -
V gene: TRBV7-2
D gene: TRBD2
J gene: TRBJ2-7
CDR3 DNA: TGTGCCAGCAGCTTTGGGACTAGCGGGAGTTCGTACGAGCAGTACTTC
CDR3 protein: CASSFGTSGSSYEQYF

clone size: few
V gene: TRBV20-1
D gene: -
J gene: TRBJ2-7
CDR3 DNA: TGCAGTGGGGGAAAGAGGAGCTTGGGCTCCTACGAGCAGTACTTC
CDR3 protein: CSGGKRSLGSYEQYF

clone size: few
V gene: TRBV5-1
D gene: -
J gene: TRBJ2-1
CDR3 DNA: TGCGCCAGCAGCCTGATGGACTACAGAAACCCCAATGAGCAGTTCTTC
CDR3 protein: CASSLMDYRNPNEQFF

clone size: -
V gene: TRBV7-9
D gene: -
J gene: TRBJ2-5
CDR3 DNA: TGTGCCAGCAGCTTGCACAGAGAAGAGACCCAGTACTTC
CDR3 protein: CASSLHREETQYF

clone size: -
V gene: TRBV12-3/TRBV12-4
D gene: TRBD1
J gene: TRBJ2-7
CDR3 DNA: TGTGCCAGCAGTACCCCGGACAGGCCGCCTTTTGAGTACGAGCAGTACTTC
CDR3 protein: CASSTPDRPPFEYEQYF

clone size: -
V gene: TRBV10-3
D gene: -
J gene: TRBJ2-2
CDR3 DNA: TGTGCCATCAGGGGGGACGGCGACACCGGGGAGCTGTTTTTT
CDR3 protein: CAIRGDGDTGELFF

clone size: -
V gene: TRBV2
D gene: TRBD2
J gene: TRBJ2-2
CDR3 DNA: TGTGCCAGCACTTGGACTAGCGGGAGCGCCGGGGAGCTGTTTTTT
CDR3 protein: CASTWTSGSAGELFF

clone size: few
V gene: TRBV5-1
D gene: -
J gene: TRBJ2-1
CDR3 DNA: TGCGCCAGCAGCTTGGACCCGCCCAATGAGCAGTTCTTC
CDR3 protein: CASSLDPPNEQFF

clone size: -
V gene: TRBV5-6
D gene: -
J gene: TRBJ1-3
CDR3 DNA: TGTGCCAGCAGCGTCGGGTGGTCTGGAAACACCATATATTTT
CDR3 protein: CASSVGWSGNTIYF

clone size: few
V gene: TRBV28
D gene: TRBD2
J gene: TRBJ2-7
CDR3 DNA: TGTGCCAGCAGTTTAGACGGGAGGGCCTACGAGCAGTACTTC
CDR3 protein: CASSLDGRAYEQYF

clone size: many
V gene: TRBV29-1
D gene: TRBD1
J gene: TRBJ2-7
CDR3 DNA: TGCAGCGTTGAGACAGGGTTTTACGAGCAGTACTTC
CDR3 protein: CSVETGFYEQYF

clone size: -
V gene: TRBV27
D gene: -
J gene: TRBJ2-7
CDR3 DNA: TGTGCCAGCAGTTTAGGGACGTACCCCTACGAGCAGTACTTC
CDR3 protein: CASSLGTYPYEQYF

clone size: -
V gene: TRBV6-5
D gene: -
J gene: TRBJ1-4
CDR3 DNA: TGTGCCAGCAGTTACTCATTCGAGAAAGCCCTCGGGCCTAATGAAAAACTGTTTTTT
CDR3 protein: CASSYSFEKALGPNEKLFF

clone size: -
V gene: TRBV9
D gene: -
J gene: TRBJ2-7
CDR3 DNA: TGTGCCAGCAGCGTCGGTGGGACTCGGTACGAGCAGTACTTC
CDR3 protein: CASSVGGTRYEQYF

clone size: few
V gene: TRBV10-3
D gene: -
J gene: TRBJ1-1
CDR3 DNA: TGTGCCATCAGCTCAGAAGGGGGGGGGATGAACACTGAAGCTTTCTTT
CDR3 protein: CAISSEGGGMNTEAFF

clone size: few
V gene: TRBV7-9
D gene: TRBD2
J gene: TRBJ2-7
CDR3 DNA: TGTGCCAGCAGCTCGACTAGCGGGGGACACTACGAGCAGTACTTC
CDR3 protein: CASSSTSGGHYEQYF

clone size: -
V gene: TRBV27
D gene: TRBD2
J gene: TRBJ2-5
CDR3 DNA: TGTGCCACGATTAGCGGGACTCAAGAGACCCAGTACTTC
CDR3 protein: CATISGTQETQYF

clone size: few
V gene: TRBV2
D gene: TRBD2
J gene: TRBJ2-5
CDR3 DNA: TGTGCCAGCAGGCCCACTACTGGACTAGCGGGAGTCTACGGACAAGAGACCCAGTACTTC
CDR3 protein: CASRPTTGLAGVYGQETQYF

clone size: few
V gene: TRBV24-1
D gene: -
J gene: TRBJ1-2
CDR3 DNA: TGTGCCACCATTCACTCTACGGTGGGGGTTTCGTGCAATGGCTACACCTTC
CDR3 protein: CATIHSTVGVSCNGYTF

clone size: -
V gene: TRBV3-1
D gene: -
J gene: TRBJ2-1
CDR3 DNA: TGTGCCAGCAGCCAAGTAGCTCCAGGACTAGGGGGGTTTCTCTACAATGAGCAGTTCTTC
CDR3 protein: CASSQVAPGLGGFLYNEQFF

clone size: few
V gene: TRBV12-3/TRBV12-4
D gene: -
J gene: TRBJ2-1
CDR3 DNA: TGTGCCAGCAGGACTCCCGCGGGGAATGAGCAGTTCTTC
CDR3 protein: CASRTPAGNEQFF

clone size: many
V gene: TRBV27
D gene: TRBD1
J gene: TRBJ1-2
CDR3 DNA: TGTGCCAGCAGTGTGGGACAGGGCTATGGCTACACCTTC
CDR3 protein: CASSVGQGYGYTF

clone size: -
V gene: TRBV27
D gene: -
J gene: TRBJ2-7
CDR3 DNA: TGTGCCAGCAGTTCCCGGGCCGCCGGGGGTTACGAGCAGTACTTC
CDR3 protein: CASSSRAAGGYEQYF

clone size: -
V gene: TRBV16
D gene: -
J gene: TRBJ1-2
CDR3 DNA: TGTGCCAGCAGCGCAACAGGACCCTATGGCTACACCTTC
CDR3 protein: CASSATGPYGYTF

clone size: -
V gene: TRBV20-1
D gene: TRBD2
J gene: TRBJ2-1
CDR3 DNA: TGCAGTGCTAGAGATCTAAGCGGACGGGACCTAGCGGGAGAGGATGAGCAGTTCTTC
CDR3 protein: CSARDLSGRDLAGEDEQFF